Included here is one T cell receptor (beta chain) sequence, with context. This sample was taken from a study of shared clonotypes between healthy human individuals. The CDR3 runs 15 residues. Germline V lookup: CDR1 SGHNT, CDR2 YENEEA. J lost 2 bases, V lost 4 bases, and 6 bases had no gene match. Generated by immunoSEQ multiplex PCR, the TCRdb table keeps only in-frame clones and is missing some. Here the sample spans some 1.4 million clones, approximately 96% being singletons. The material sequenced was naive CD4+ T cells sorted from blood. Subset defined: CD45RA+ positively selected. The rearrangement joins TRBV11-3 to TRBJ2-3, with 7 bases matching TRBD1. This receptor was taken from a man aged 25 to 40 in good health. DNA of the CDR3: TGTGCCAGCAGCTCCGGGACAGAACACACAGATACGCAGTATTTT. This codes for CASSSGTEHTDTQYF.